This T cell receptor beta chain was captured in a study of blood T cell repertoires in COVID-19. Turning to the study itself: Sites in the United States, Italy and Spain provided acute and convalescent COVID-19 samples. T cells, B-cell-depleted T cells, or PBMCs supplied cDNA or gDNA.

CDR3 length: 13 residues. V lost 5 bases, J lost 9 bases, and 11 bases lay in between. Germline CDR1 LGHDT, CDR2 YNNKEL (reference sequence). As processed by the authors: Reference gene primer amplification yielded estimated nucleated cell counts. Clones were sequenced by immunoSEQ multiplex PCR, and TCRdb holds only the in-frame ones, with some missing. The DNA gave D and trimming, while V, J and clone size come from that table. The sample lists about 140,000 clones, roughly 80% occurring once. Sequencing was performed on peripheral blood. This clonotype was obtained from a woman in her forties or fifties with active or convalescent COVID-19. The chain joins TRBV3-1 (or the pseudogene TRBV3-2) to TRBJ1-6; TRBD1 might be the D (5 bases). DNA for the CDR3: TGTGCCAGCAGCACCCGACAGTCTTCACCCCTCCACTTT. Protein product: CASSTRQSSPLHF.